This T cell receptor (beta chain) was sequenced in a study of neurological immune-mediated disorders. V gave up 6 bases and J gave up 2 bases, with 20 bases separating them. CDR1 and CDR2 (germline): SGHTA, FQGNSA. This CDR3 comprises 16 residues. Healthy control participants comprised blood bank volunteers in Maryland, USA. It was by 5'RACE with 10-nucleotide random UMIs that the cDNA was made. TCRdb passed the 5' RACE reads through MiXCR, listing each CDR3 protein once. The data show about 38,000 distinct CDR3 sequences, just under 7.5% seen once. This clonotype was detected many times. The chain recombines TRBV7-2 with TRBJ2-7, with D perhaps matching TRBD2 (5 bases). The TCR was taken from a man in his forties or fifties in good health. The sequencing sample was made of CD4+ T cells from blood. CDR3 bases: TGTGCCAGCAGTTTACTGGGCGGCGGGTCCGCCTACGAGCAGTACTTC. Translation gives CASSLLGGGSAYEQYF.